Given below is one TCR beta chain in context. Its target is unknown. These data come from a study of tumor-infiltrating lymphocytes in localized non-small cell lung cancer. Germline V gene lookup returns CDR1 MNHEY and CDR2 SVGAGI. The CDR3 extends over 14 amino acids. Trimming stripped 6 bases from V and 7 bases from J, with 17 bases between. General study results and limits: Only some patients had TCR sequencing, depending on available tissue. IM1 and IM2 tumors showed no difference in T-cell fraction.

Data came from immunoSEQ multiplex PCR; TCRdb stores just in-frame clones and leaves some out. Of about 21,000 clones in the sample, roughly 80% were seen once. V usage is TRBV6-5 and J usage is TRBJ2-3; TRBD2 is a possible D gene (6 bases). This sequence originates from a human donor with non-small cell lung cancer. The material sequenced was lung tumor tissue. The CDR3 loop is CASSNWDSRHTQYF. The CDR3 region has the DNA TGTGCCAGCAGCAACTGGGACTCCCGGCATACGCAGTATTTT.